Listed below are T cell receptor beta chains from one sample, sequenced in a study of shared T cell receptors in the human thymus. TCRdb's copy holds only in-frame clones and misses some; the assay was immunoSEQ multiplex PCR. Found here are 720,000 or so clones, approximately 85% of them singletons; the top ten hold over 0.008%. Another study also made use of these data, one on human thymus T cells.

Sequencing was carried out using thymocytes. The receptors stem from a girl less than two years old with a congenital heart defect. CDR3s include the opening cysteine and the closing phenylalanine or tryptophan. The order of the fields is clone size, D gene, V gene, J gene, CDR3 protein, CDR3 DNA. A D gene is named only where the DNA matches it firmly. Size tells how often a clone was seen (once, few, many) or the class of an expanded clone, and some rows leave it out.

NA,NA,TRBV6-1,TRBJ1-1,CASSERDGEAFF,TGTGCCAGCAGTGAGAGGGATGGGGAAGCTTTCTTT
NA,NA,TRBV7-9,TRBJ1-4,CASRVGGFPNEKLFF,TGTGCCAGCCGAGTTGGAGGGTTCCCTAATGAAAAACTGTTTTTT
NA,TRBD1,TRBV7-8,TRBJ2-2,CASSDRTERTGQNTGELFF,TGTGCCAGCAGCGACAGGACAGAAAGGACAGGGCAGAACACCGGGGAGCTGTTTTTT
once,NA,TRBV4-1,TRBJ2-7,CASSQDEGGAPTYEQYF,TGCGCCAGCAGCCAAGATGAGGGGGGGGCCCCTACCTACGAGCAGTACTTC
few,TRBD1,TRBV27,TRBJ2-1,CASSDPGTGHLYNEQFF,TGTGCCAGCAGTGATCCCGGGACAGGGCATCTCTACAATGAGCAGTTCTTC
NA,NA,TRBV27,TRBJ1-1,CASSSLWRAEAFF,TGTGCCAGCAGTTCCCTATGGAGGGCTGAAGCTTTCTTT
few,NA,TRBV4-3,TRBJ1-4,CASSQEGGDNEKLFF,TGCGCCAGCAGCCAAGAAGGAGGGGATAATGAAAAACTGTTTTTT
NA,NA,TRBV28,TRBJ2-7,CASSPRGIYEQYF,TGTGCCAGCAGCCCTAGAGGTATCTACGAGCAGTACTTC
NA,TRBD1,TRBV5-6,TRBJ2-5,CASSLPRDRDTQETQYF,TGTGCCAGCAGCTTGCCCCGGGACAGGGATACCCAAGAGACCCAGTACTTC
NA,NA,TRBV28,TRBJ2-1,CASSPTDRTGDMGEQFF,TGTGCCAGCAGTCCGACAGACAGGACTGGAGATATGGGTGAGCAGTTCTTC
NA,NA,TRBV11-2,TRBJ1-4,CASSLGAVGGEKLFF,TGTGCCAGCAGCTTAGGGGCCGTGGGAGGTGAAAAACTGTTTTTT
NA,NA,TRBV6-1,TRBJ2-7,CASSEDGGPISYEQYF,TGTGCCAGCAGTGAAGATGGAGGTCCCATCTCCTACGAGCAGTACTTC
NA,NA,TRBV15,TRBJ2-5,CATSLLTGETQYF,TGTGCCACCAGCCTCCTGACAGGAGAGACCCAGTACTTC
NA,NA,TRBV7-9,TRBJ2-7,CASSFSRNPYEQYF,TGTGCCAGCAGCTTCTCGAGGAACCCCTACGAGCAGTACTTC
once,NA,TRBV30,TRBJ1-3,CAWSVREGGKRRSGNTIYF,TGTGCCTGGAGTGTACGAGAGGGCGGGAAAAGGCGCTCTGGAAACACCATATATTTT
NA,NA,TRBV9,TRBJ1-1,CASTPRGMTEAFF,TGTGCCAGCACCCCGAGGGGGATGACTGAAGCTTTCTTT
NA,NA,TRBV6-5,TRBJ1-4,CASSYRGGSNEKLFF,TGTGCCAGCAGTTACAGAGGAGGATCTAATGAAAAACTGTTTTTT
NA,TRBD1,TRBV7-9,TRBJ1-2,CASSVYRGSANYGYTF,TGTGCCAGCAGCGTATACAGGGGTTCAGCTAACTATGGCTACACCTTC
NA,NA,TRBV28,TRBJ2-7,CASSLLKIPRSYEQYF,TGTGCCAGCAGTTTACTCAAGATCCCCCGGTCGTACGAGCAGTACTTC
NA,NA,TRBV19,TRBJ1-6,CASSIDRRLRGENSPLHF,TGTGCCAGTAGTATAGATCGGCGGCTCAGGGGTGAAAATTCACCCCTCCACTTT
NA,NA,TRBV6-6,TRBJ2-7,CASGSRRSSYEQYF,TGTGCCAGCGGGTCTCGGAGGAGCTCCTACGAGCAGTACTTC
NA,NA,TRBV27,TRBJ1-3,CASSERAGGNTIYF,TGTGCCAGCAGTGAGAGGGCTGGGGGAAACACCATATATTTT
NA,TRBD1,TRBV29-1,TRBJ1-2,CSVVGHDTIQGAGGYTF,TGCAGCGTTGTGGGTCACGACACCATACAGGGGGCGGGAGGCTACACCTTC
NA,NA,TRBV14,TRBJ1-6,CASSQSAGGSSPLHF,TGTGCCAGCAGCCAAAGTGCGGGGGGGAGTTCACCCCTCCACTTT
NA,NA,TRBV6-5,TRBJ1-5,CASRARGFQPQHF,TGTGCCAGCCGAGCTAGAGGATTTCAGCCCCAGCATTTT
NA,TRBD2,TRBV6-5,TRBJ2-5,CASNRLAGGPGTQYF,TGTGCCAGCAACAGACTAGCGGGGGGTCCCGGGACCCAGTACTTC
NA,TRBD1,TRBV10-2,TRBJ1-1,CASDDRGSNTEAFF,TGCGCCAGCGATGACAGGGGCTCGAACACTGAAGCTTTCTTT
NA,TRBD2,TRBV19,TRBJ2-3,CASTSSGGARRADTQYF,TGTGCCAGTACCAGTAGCGGGGGGGCCCGGCGCGCAGATACGCAGTATTTT
NA,TRBD1,TRBV11-2,TRBJ1-5,CASSLEASDRENQPQHF,TGTGCCAGCAGCTTAGAGGCATCGGACAGGGAGAATCAGCCCCAGCATTTT
few,NA,TRBV7-9,TRBJ1-1,CASSPGQLNTEAFF,TGTGCCAGCAGCCCCGGACAGCTGAACACTGAAGCTTTCTTT
NA,TRBD1,TRBV11-2,TRBJ2-7,CASSYAQGLLF,TGTGCCAGCAGCTACGCACAGGGGTTACTCTTC
NA,TRBD2,TRBV7-2,TRBJ2-7,CASSLAGGFPCEQYF,TGTGCCAGCAGCTTAGCGGGGGGGTTCCCCTGCGAGCAGTACTTC
NA,TRBD1,TRBV30,TRBJ1-1,CAWTIRTGQSPRTEAFF,TGTGCCTGGACTATTAGGACAGGGCAATCCCCGCGGACTGAAGCTTTCTTT
NA,TRBD1,TRBV6-1,TRBJ1-4,CASSVTGGMWEKLFF,TGTGCCAGCAGTGTGACAGGGGGAATGTGGGAAAAACTGTTTTTT
few,NA,TRBV10-1,TRBJ2-7,CASSDQKASSYEQYF,TGCGCCAGCAGTGACCAAAAAGCGTCCTCCTACGAGCAGTACTTC
NA,TRBD1,TRBV7-8,TRBJ2-2,CASSYNRDRAYTGELFF,TGTGCCAGCAGCTATAACCGGGACAGGGCGTACACCGGGGAGCTGTTTTTT
NA,TRBD2,TRBV19,TRBJ2-2,CASSRSGGARRGTGELFF,TGTGCCAGTAGTCGTAGCGGGGGGGCTAGAAGAGGAACCGGGGAGCTGTTTTTT
few,TRBD1,TRBV6-6,TRBJ2-7,CASSYGTGAYEQYF,TGTGCCAGCAGTTACGGGACAGGAGCCTACGAGCAGTACTTC
NA,NA,TRBV30,TRBJ2-7,CAWSPQPTTGNSYEQYF,TGTGCCTGGAGTCCCCAGCCCACGACAGGAAACTCCTACGAGCAGTACTTC
NA,NA,TRBV7-2,TRBJ1-3,CASSSSGTNLGNTIYF,TGTGCCAGCAGCTCATCCGGGACAAACCTGGGGAACACCATATATTTT
NA,TRBD2,TRBV5-1,TRBJ2-3,CASSLEAGGTDTQYF,TGCGCCAGCAGCTTGGAGGCGGGGGGCACAGATACGCAGTATTTT
NA,TRBD1,TRBV7-2,TRBJ1-1,CASSLAQGALLTEAFF,TGTGCCAGCAGCTTAGCGCAGGGGGCCTTGCTAACTGAAGCTTTCTTT
few,TRBD2,TRBV30,TRBJ2-1,CAWSAGTSGGRAYNEQFF,TGTGCCTGGAGTGCCGGGACTAGCGGGGGTCGTGCCTACAATGAGCAGTTCTTC
NA,TRBD1,TRBV7-4,TRBJ2-1,CASSLLRDRARGVHYNEQFF,TGTGCCAGCAGCTTGCTCCGGGACAGAGCCCGTGGTGTGCACTACAATGAGCAGTTCTTC
few,NA,TRBV27,TRBJ2-1,CASSLESRGEQFF,TGTGCCAGCAGTTTAGAGAGTAGAGGAGAGCAGTTCTTC
NA,NA,TRBV19,TRBJ1-5,CASRLLPSQPQHF,TGTGCCAGTAGGCTCCTACCATCTCAGCCCCAGCATTTT
NA,NA,TRBV4-1,TRBJ2-7,CASSPGLSHEQYF,TGCGCCAGCAGCCCGGGACTGTCCCACGAGCAGTACTTC
NA,NA,TRBV29-1,TRBJ1-2,CSATAPQGMDYGYTF,TGCAGCGCAACCGCGCCCCAGGGGATGGACTATGGCTACACCTTC
NA,TRBD1,TRBV4-3,TRBJ1-1,CASSSEEGAPNTEAFF,TGCGCCAGCAGCTCCGAAGAGGGGGCCCCAAACACTGAAGCTTTCTTT
NA,NA,TRBV5-4,TRBJ2-3,CASTDPRGALTDTQYF,TGTGCCAGCACCGACCCACGGGGGGCCCTCACAGATACGCAGTATTTT
once,TRBD2,TRBV15,TRBJ2-7,CATSREGASGGEQYF,TGTGCCACCAGCAGAGAGGGGGCTAGCGGGGGAGAGCAGTACTTC
NA,NA,TRBV18,TRBJ2-5,CASSPVPGHLQETQYF,TGTGCCAGCTCACCCGTCCCGGGACACCTCCAAGAGACCCAGTACTTC
NA,NA,TRBV5-1,TRBJ1-2,CASTTKTGRRDGYTF,TGCGCCAGCACCACAAAGACAGGCCGTCGTGATGGCTACACCTTC
few,NA,TRBV10-3,TRBJ1-2,CAISESKIASGNYGYTF,TGTGCCATCAGTGAGTCGAAAATTGCTAGCGGTAACTATGGCTACACCTTC
NA,NA,TRBV5-4,TRBJ2-1,CASSLSRGASGSGNEQFF,TGTGCCAGCAGCTTAAGCAGGGGGGCCTCGGGTTCGGGCAATGAGCAGTTCTTC
NA,NA,TRBV5-1,TRBJ2-3,CASSPTDRTDTQYF,TGCGCCAGCAGCCCAACAGATCGCACAGATACGCAGTATTTT
NA,TRBD1,TRBV5-8,TRBJ2-3,CASSSWARDRDTDTQYF,TGTGCCAGCAGCTCCTGGGCCCGGGACAGGGACACAGATACGCAGTATTTT
few,TRBD2,TRBV16,TRBJ2-1,CASSQSRSSGVYNEQFF,TGTGCCAGCAGCCAATCTCGGTCTAGCGGGGTATACAATGAGCAGTTCTTC
NA,TRBD1,TRBV7-2,TRBJ1-5,CASSLGTGQGGQPQHF,TGTGCCAGCAGCTTAGGAACGGGACAGGGTGGACAGCCCCAGCATTTT
NA,NA,TRBV11-1,TRBJ2-7,CASSPPGHRYEQYF,TGTGCCAGCAGCCCTCCGGGACACCGCTACGAGCAGTACTTC